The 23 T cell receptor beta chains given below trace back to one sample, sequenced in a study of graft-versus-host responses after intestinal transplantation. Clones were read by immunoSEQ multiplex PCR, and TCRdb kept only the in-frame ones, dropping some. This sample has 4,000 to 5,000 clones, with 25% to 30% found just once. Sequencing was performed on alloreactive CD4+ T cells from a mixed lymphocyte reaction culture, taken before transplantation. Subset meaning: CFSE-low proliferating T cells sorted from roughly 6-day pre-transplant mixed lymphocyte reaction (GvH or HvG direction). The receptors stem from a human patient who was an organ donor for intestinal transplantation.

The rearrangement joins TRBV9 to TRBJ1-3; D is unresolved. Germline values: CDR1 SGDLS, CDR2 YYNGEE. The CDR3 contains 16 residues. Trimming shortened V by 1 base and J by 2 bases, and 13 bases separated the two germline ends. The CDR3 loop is CASSVTPMGTGNTIYF. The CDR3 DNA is TGTGCCAGCAGCGTAACCCCGATGGGCACTGGAAACACCATATATTTT.

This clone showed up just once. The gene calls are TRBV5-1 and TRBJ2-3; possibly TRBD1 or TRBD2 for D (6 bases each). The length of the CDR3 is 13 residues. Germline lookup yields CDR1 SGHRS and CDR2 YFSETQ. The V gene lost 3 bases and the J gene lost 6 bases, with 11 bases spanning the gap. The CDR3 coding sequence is TGCGCCAGCAGCTACGGGGGCCTGGATACGCAGTATTTT. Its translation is CASSYGGLDTQYF.

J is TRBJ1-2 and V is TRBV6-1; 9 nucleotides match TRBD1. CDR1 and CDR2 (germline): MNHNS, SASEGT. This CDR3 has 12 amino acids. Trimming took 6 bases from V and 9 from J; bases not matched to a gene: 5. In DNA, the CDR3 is TGTGCCAGCAGAAGACAGGGGGGTAGCTACACCTTC. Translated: CASRRQGGSYTF.

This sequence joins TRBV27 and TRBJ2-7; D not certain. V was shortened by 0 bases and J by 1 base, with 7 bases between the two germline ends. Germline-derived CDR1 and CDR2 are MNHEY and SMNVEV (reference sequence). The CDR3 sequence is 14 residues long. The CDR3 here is CASSLSPVSYEQYF. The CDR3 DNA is TGTGCCAGCAGTTTATCGCCAGTATCCTACGAGCAGTACTTC.

This CDR3 reads CASSVAGGSAYEQYF. DNA of the CDR3: TGTGCCAGCTCTGTCGCGGGGGGGTCGGCATACGAGCAGTACTTC. This chain joins TRBV7-2 and TRBJ2-7, with 9 bases identical to TRBD2. V lost 8 bases to trimming and J lost 4 bases; unmatched junction nucleotides: 12. From germline, CDR1 is SGHTA and CDR2 FQGNSA. The length of the CDR3 is 15 residues.

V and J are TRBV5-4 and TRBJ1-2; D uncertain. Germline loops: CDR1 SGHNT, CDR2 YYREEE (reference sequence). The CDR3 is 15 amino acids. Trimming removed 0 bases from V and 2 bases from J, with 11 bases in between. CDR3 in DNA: TGTGCCAGCAGCTTGGTCCGTGGGGTAAACTATGGCTACACCTTC. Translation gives CASSLVRGVNYGYTF.

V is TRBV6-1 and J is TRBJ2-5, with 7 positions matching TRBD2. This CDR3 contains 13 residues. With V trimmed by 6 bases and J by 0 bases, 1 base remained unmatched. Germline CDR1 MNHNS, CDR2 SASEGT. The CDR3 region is CASRGLNQETQYF. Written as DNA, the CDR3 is TGTGCCAGCAGGGGACTAAACCAAGAGACCCAGTACTTC.

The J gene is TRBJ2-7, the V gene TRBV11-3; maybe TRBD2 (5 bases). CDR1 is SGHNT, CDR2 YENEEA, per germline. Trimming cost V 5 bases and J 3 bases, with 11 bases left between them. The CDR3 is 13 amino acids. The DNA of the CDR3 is TGTGCCAGCAGCCCCCGGGATATCTACGAGCAGTACTTC. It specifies CASSPRDIYEQYF.

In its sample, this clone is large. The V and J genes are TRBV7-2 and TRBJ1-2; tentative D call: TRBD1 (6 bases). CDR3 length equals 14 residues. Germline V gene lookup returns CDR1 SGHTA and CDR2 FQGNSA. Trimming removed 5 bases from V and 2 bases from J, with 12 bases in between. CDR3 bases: TGTGCCAGCAGCCTCTCACAGGGAAACTATGGCTACACCTTC. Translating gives CASSLSQGNYGYTF.

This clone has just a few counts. Here the CDR3 reads CASSPQSTATEAFF. DNA of the CDR3: TGTGCCAGCTCACCACAAAGTACAGCAACCGAAGCTTTCTTT. J is TRBJ1-1 and V is TRBV18; D not resolved. V lost 1 base to trimming and J lost 8 bases, with 14 bases between them. The CDR3 runs 14 residues. CDR1 is KGHSH and CDR2 is LQKENI in the germline V gene. Looking up the rest from reference TRBV18 and TRBJ1-1 gives the full variable domain: NAGVMQNPRHLVRRRGQEARLRCSPMKGHSHVYWYRQLPEEGLKFMVYLQKENIIDESGMPKERFSAEFPKEGPSILRIQQVVRGDSAAYFCASSPQSTATEAFFGQGTRLTVV.

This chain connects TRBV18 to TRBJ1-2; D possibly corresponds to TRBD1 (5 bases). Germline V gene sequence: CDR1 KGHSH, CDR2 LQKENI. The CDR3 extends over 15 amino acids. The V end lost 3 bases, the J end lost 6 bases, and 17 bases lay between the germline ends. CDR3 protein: CASSPPRRQGHGYTF. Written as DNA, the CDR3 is TGTGCCAGCTCACCCCCCCGGAGGCAGGGCCATGGCTACACCTTC.

The CDR3 DNA is TGTGCCAGCAGTGTTACAGGGTATAAGGAGAATGAGCAGTTCTTC. Residues: CASSVTGYKENEQFF. The rearrangement joins TRBV6-8 to TRBJ2-1; TRBD1 might be the D (6 bases). The CDR3 is 15 residues long. Trimming took off 5 bases at V and 7 bases at J, with 18 bases between the two ends. In germline, CDR1 is MNHGY, CDR2 SAAAGT.

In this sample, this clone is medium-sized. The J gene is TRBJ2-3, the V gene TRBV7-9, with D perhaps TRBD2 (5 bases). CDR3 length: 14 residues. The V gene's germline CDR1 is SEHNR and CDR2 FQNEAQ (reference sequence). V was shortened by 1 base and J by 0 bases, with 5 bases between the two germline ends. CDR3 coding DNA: TGTGCCAGCAGCTTAGGGACTAGCACAGATACGCAGTATTTT. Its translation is CASSLGTSTDTQYF.

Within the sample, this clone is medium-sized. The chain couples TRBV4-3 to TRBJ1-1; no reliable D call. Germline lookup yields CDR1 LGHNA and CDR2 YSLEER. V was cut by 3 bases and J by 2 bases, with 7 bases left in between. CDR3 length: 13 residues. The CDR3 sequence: CASSHFFNTEAFF. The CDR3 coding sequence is TGCGCCAGCAGCCACTTTTTTAACACTGAAGCTTTCTTT.

The CDR3 sequence: CASSLVGTSELEQYF. The CDR3 bases are TGTGCCAGCAGCTTAGTCGGGACTAGCGAACTCGAGCAGTACTTC. The rearrangement uses TRBV7-2 and TRBJ2-7, with 10 bases aligning to TRBD2. The germline gives CDR1 SGHTA, CDR2 FQGNSA. The CDR3 consists of 15 residues. V was pared by 1 base and J by 6 bases, with 6 bases of the junction left unmatched.

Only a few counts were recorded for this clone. The CDR3 protein is CASSLVSLETQYF. DNA for the CDR3: TGTGCCAGCAGCTTGGTGAGTCTGGAGACCCAGTACTTC. The chain uses TRBV5-6 and TRBJ2-5; D is uncertain. V was trimmed by 0 bases and J by 5 bases, leaving 8 bases between them. Germline V gives CDR1 SGHDT, CDR2 YYEEEE. CDR3 length equals 13 residues.

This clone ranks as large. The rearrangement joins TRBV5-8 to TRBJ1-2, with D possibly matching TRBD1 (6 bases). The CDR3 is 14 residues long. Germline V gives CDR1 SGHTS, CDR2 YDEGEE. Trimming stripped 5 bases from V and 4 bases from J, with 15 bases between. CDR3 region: CASSQGTRGYGYTF. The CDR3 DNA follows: TGTGCCAGCAGTCAGGGGACGCGCGGCTATGGCTACACCTTC. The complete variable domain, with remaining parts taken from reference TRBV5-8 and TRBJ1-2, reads EAGVTQSPTHLIKTRGQQATLRCSPISGHTSVYWYQQALGLGLQFLLWYDEGEERNRGNFPPRFSGRQFPNYSSELNVNALELEDSALYLCASSQGTRGYGYTFGSGTRLTVV.

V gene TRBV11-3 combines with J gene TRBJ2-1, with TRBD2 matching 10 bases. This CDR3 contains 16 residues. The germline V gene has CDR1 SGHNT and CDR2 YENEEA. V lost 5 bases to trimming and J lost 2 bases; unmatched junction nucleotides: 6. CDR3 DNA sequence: TGTGCCAGCAGCATAGTTAGCGGGGGGACCTACAATGAGCAGTTCTTC. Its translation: CASSIVSGGTYNEQFF.

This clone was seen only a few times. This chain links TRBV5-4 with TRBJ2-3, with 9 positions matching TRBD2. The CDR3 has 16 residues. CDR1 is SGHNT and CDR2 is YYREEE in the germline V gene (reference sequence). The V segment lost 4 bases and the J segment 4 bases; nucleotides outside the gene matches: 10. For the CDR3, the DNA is TGTGCCAGCAGCGGACCCCCGGGCGGGGGGGCAGATACGCAGTATTTT. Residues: CASSGPPGGGADTQYF.

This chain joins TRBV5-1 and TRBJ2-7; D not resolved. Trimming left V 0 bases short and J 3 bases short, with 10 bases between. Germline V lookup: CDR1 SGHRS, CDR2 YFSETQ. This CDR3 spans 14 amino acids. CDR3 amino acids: CASSLESYNYEQYF. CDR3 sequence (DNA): TGCGCCAGCAGCTTGGAATCCTACAACTACGAGCAGTACTTC.

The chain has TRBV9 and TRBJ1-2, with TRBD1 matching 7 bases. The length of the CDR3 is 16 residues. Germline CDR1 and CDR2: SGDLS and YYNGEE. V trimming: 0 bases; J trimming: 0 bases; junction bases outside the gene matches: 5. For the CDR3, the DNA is TGTGCCAGCAGCGTAGGGGCACAGGGGACTAACTATGGCTACACCTTC. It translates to CASSVGAQGTNYGYTF. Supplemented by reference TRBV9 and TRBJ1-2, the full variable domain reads DSGVTQTPKHLITATGQRVTLRCSPRSGDLSVYWYQQSLDQGLQFLIQYYNGEERAKGNILERFSAQQFPDLHSELNLSSLELGDSALYFCASSVGAQGTNYGYTFGSGTRLTVV.

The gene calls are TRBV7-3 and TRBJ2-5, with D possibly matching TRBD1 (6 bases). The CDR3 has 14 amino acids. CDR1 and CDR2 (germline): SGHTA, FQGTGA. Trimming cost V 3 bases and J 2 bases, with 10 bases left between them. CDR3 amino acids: CASSFNTGQETQYF. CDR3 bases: TGTGCCAGCAGCTTTAATACAGGGCAAGAGACCCAGTACTTC. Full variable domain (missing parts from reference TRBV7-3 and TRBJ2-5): GAGVSQTPSNKVTEKGKYVELRCDPISGHTALYWYRQSLGQGPEFLIYFQGTGAADDSGLPNDRFFAVRPEGSVSTLKIQRTERGDSAVYLCASSFNTGQETQYFGPGTRLLVL.

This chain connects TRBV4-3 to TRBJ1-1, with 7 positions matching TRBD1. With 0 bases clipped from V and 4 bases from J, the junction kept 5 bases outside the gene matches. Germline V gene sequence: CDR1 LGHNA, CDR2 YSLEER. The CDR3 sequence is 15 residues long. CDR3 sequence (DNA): TGCGCCAGCAGCCAAGATAACCAGGGGGTCACTGAAGCTTTCTTT. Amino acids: CASSQDNQGVTEAFF.